Below, 24 T cell receptor beta chains from the same sample are listed, as sequenced in a study of identical twins. TCRdb fed the 5' RACE reads into MiXCR, producing one record per CDR3 protein. Among hundreds of thousands of distinct CDR3 sequences listed, roughly an eighth were seen once. These data were also reused for a study on yellow fever vaccine responses in identical twins.

The specimen was PBMCs. The source of these receptors is a woman in her late teens or twenties in good health.

This clonotype has just a few counts. V and J are TRBV10-3 and TRBJ1-1; D may be TRBD1 (6 bases). From germline, CDR1 is ENHRY and CDR2 SYGVKD. Trimming shortened V by 0 bases and J by 4 bases, and 9 bases separated the two germline ends. CDR3 size: 14 residues. CDR3 in amino acids: CAISESVGATEAFF. Here the CDR3 DNA reads TGTGCCATCAGTGAGTCAGTGGGGGCCACTGAAGCTTTCTTT.

This clonotype appeared many times. CDR3 DNA: TGTGCCAGCAGCAAGGGACAGCTGAACACTGAAGCTTTCTTT. It specifies CASSKGQLNTEAFF. The chain combines TRBV12-3 or TRBV12-4 with TRBJ1-1; TRBD1 agrees at 7 bases. The CDR3 consists of 14 residues. Germline trimming cut 6 bases from V and 0 bases from J; bases unmatched to any gene: 4.

CDR3 nucleotides: TGCGCCAGCAGCCCCATGACCTACAGGGAAGAGGGCTACACCTTC. Its translation is CASSPMTYREEGYTF. The chain uses TRBV4-1 and TRBJ1-2, with D tentatively TRBD1 (6 bases). The CDR3 is 15 amino acids. V lost 4 bases to trimming and J lost 8 bases, with 20 bases between them. The germline gives CDR1 MGHRA, CDR2 YSYEKL.

In its sample, this clonotype was seen a few times. The V gene is TRBV11-2, the J gene TRBJ2-7; 10 bases line up with TRBD2. Germline CDR1 and CDR2: SGHAT and FQNNGV. CDR3 length: 13 residues. The J segment lost 7 bases and the V segment lost 4 bases, leaving 4 bases of the junction unmatched. The CDR3 spells CASSWSGGVEQYV. In DNA form, the CDR3 reads TGTGCCAGCAGCTGGAGCGGGGGGGTGGAGCAGTACGTC.

V usage is TRBV3-1 and J usage is TRBJ1-5; D remains unclear. V dropped 1 base and J dropped 7 bases, with 11 bases sitting between them. The CDR3 consists of 14 residues. In germline, CDR1 is LGHDT, CDR2 YNNKEL (reference sequence). The CDR3 sequence: CASSQVSGGQPQHF. In DNA, the CDR3 is TGTGCCAGCAGCCAAGTTTCGGGTGGCCAGCCCCAGCATTTT.

The rearrangement links TRBV29-1 to TRBJ2-1; 9 positions match TRBD1. CDR3 length: 17 residues. From germline, CDR1 is SQVTM and CDR2 ANQGSEA. The junction had 11 bases not matched to a gene; V was cut back by 1 base and J by 4 bases. For the CDR3, the DNA is TGCAGCGTTGAAGTACTTATATGGACAGGGGATTACAATGAGCAGTTCTTC. As protein: CSVEVLIWTGDYNEQFF.

This chain uses TRBV3-1 with TRBJ2-3, with 11 bases that match TRBD2. The CDR3 contains 16 residues. Trimming removed 1 base from V and 5 bases from J; junction bases left unmatched: 5. Per the germline V gene, CDR1 is LGHDT and CDR2 is YNNKEL (reference sequence). CDR3 in DNA: TGTGCCAGCAGCCAAGCGACTAGCGGGATGAGAGATACGCAGTATTTT. Protein: CASSQATSGMRDTQYF.

The CDR3 loop reads CASSLAESPGELFF. The CDR3 nucleotides are TGCGCCAGCAGCTTGGCTGAGTCCCCCGGGGAGCTGTTTTTT. This chain uses TRBV5-1 with TRBJ2-2; no firm D call. Germline V gives CDR1 SGHRS, CDR2 YFSETQ. CDR3 size: 14 residues. Trimming took 0 bases from V and 6 from J, leaving 9 bases between them. The whole variable domain, filled in from reference TRBV5-1 and TRBJ2-2, reads KAGVTQTPRYLIKTRGQQVTLSCSPISGHRSVSWYQQTPGQGLQFLFEYFSETQRNKGNFPGRFSGRQFSNSRSEMNVSTLELGDSALYLCASSLAESPGELFFGEGSRLTVL.

The chain recombines TRBV7-2 with TRBJ2-1, with 9 bases lining up with TRBD2. The CDR3 sequence is 14 residues long. Per germline, CDR1 SGHTA and CDR2 FQGNSA. Trimming removed 1 base from V and 9 bases from J; junction bases left unmatched: 4. The CDR3 region is CASSLGRLAVEQFF. DNA for the CDR3: TGTGCCAGCAGCTTAGGTAGACTAGCGGTTGAGCAGTTCTTC.

The sample holds a few counts of this clonotype. The rearrangement links TRBV25-1 to TRBJ1-6; D is unresolved. The length of the CDR3 is 14 residues. CDR1 and CDR2 (germline): MGHDK, SYGVNS. V was clipped by 3 bases and J by 4 bases, with 7 bases between them. The CDR3 DNA is TGTGCCAGCAGTGAGCAAACGTATAATTCACCCCTCCACTTT. This encodes CASSEQTYNSPLHF.

This clonotype was observed a handful of times. This chain joins TRBV4-2 and TRBJ2-2; D remains unclear. V was cut by 1 base and J by 5 bases, with 8 bases left in between. The CDR3 length is 14 residues. Germline CDR1 LGHNA, CDR2 YNFKEQ. CDR3 DNA: TGTGCCAGCAGCCAAGGAAGGAGTACCGGGGAGCTGTTTTTT. Amino acid sequence: CASSQGRSTGELFF.

This clonotype was seen a few times. The chain links TRBV12-3 or TRBV12-4 to TRBJ1-3, with TRBD1 identical over 8 bases. This CDR3 region has 15 residues. Germline trimming cut 6 bases from V and 4 bases from J; bases unmatched to any gene: 8. As DNA, the CDR3 is TGTGCCAGCAGGCCAATGACAGGGGTAGGAAACACCATATATTTT. Translation gives CASRPMTGVGNTIYF.

This clonotype has more than one count but fewer than ten. This chain joins TRBV29-1 and TRBJ2-2, with a weak D call TRBD1 (5 bases). Germline V lookup: CDR1 SQVTM, CDR2 ANQGSEA. Trimming took 5 bases from V and 0 from J, leaving 7 bases between them. The CDR3 totals 13 residues. The CDR3 DNA reads as TGCAGCGTTCGACAGACGAACACCGGGGAGCTGTTTTTT. It encodes CSVRQTNTGELFF.

V usage is TRBV9 and J usage is TRBJ2-3, with D possibly matching TRBD2 (6 bases). V gave up 3 bases and J gave up 6 bases, with 14 bases separating them. This CDR3 contains 14 residues. Germline CDR1 reads SGDLS; CDR2 reads YYNGEE. CDR3 loop: CASSDSGLRDTQYF. The CDR3, as DNA: TGTGCCAGCAGCGACTCGGGACTTCGGGATACGCAGTATTTT.

The table lists this clonotype with a few counts. V gene TRBV19 combines with J gene TRBJ2-1; 8 nucleotides agree with TRBD2. CDR3 size: 16 residues. Trimming at V came to 6 bases and at J to 3 bases, leaving 10 bases not matched to a gene. Germline V gene sequence: CDR1 LNHDA, CDR2 SQIVND (reference sequence). CDR3 coding DNA: TGTGCCAGTAGCGGATATCGGGGGGGAAGCTACAATGAGCAGTTCTTC. Protein: CASSGYRGGSYNEQFF.

This clonotype has ten or more counts. An end of the junction differs from the germline gene, which may be a read error. This chain links TRBV5-1 with TRBJ2-2; possible D gene TRBD2, 5 bases. The length of the CDR3 is 12 residues. Germline V gene data show CDR1 as SGHRS and CDR2 as YFSETQ. CDR3: CASSGNTGELFF. CDR3 nucleotide sequence: TGTGCCAGCAGCGGGAACACCGGGGAGCTGTTTTTT.

As regards this clonotype: The junction differs from germline at one of its ends, possibly a read error. The V gene is TRBV15, the J gene TRBJ2-3, with a weak D call TRBD2 (7 bases). Germline V gives CDR1 LNHNV, CDR2 YYDKDF (reference sequence). This CDR3 contains 16 residues. The chain's CDR3 is CATSGERRGGSDTQYF. CDR3 in DNA: TGTGCCACCAGCGGAGAGAGGAGGGGGGGCTCAGATACGCAGTATTTT.

V usage is TRBV12-3 or TRBV12-4 and J usage is TRBJ2-6; TRBD1 might be the D (5 bases). The CDR3 runs 13 residues. Trimming stripped 6 bases from V and 11 bases from J, with 14 bases between. DNA of the CDR3: TGTGCCAGCAGCCGCGACAGAGTCGACGTCCTGACTTTC. The encoded protein is CASSRDRVDVLTF.

This clonotype was found a few times. V and J are TRBV10-3 and TRBJ1-6; D gene unclear. Trimming removed 2 bases at V and 10 bases at J, with 15 bases between. Germline V gene sequence: CDR1 ENHRY, CDR2 SYGVKD. This CDR3 has 15 amino acids. The CDR3 coding sequence is TGTGCCATCAGTGAGGACTCTGCCGTAAGGTCACCCCTCCACTTT. Amino acids: CAISEDSAVRSPLHF.

The chain links TRBV7-8 to TRBJ1-2; weak D call: TRBD1 (5 bases). The CDR3 is made up of 15 amino acids. The germline CDR1 and CDR2 sequences are SGHVS and FQNEAQ. The germline V and J ends were trimmed by 2 bases and 5 bases, with 15 bases remaining between them. The CDR3 DNA follows: TGTGCCAGCAGCTTAAGTGACAGTGCGGGGTATGGCTACACCTTC. Its translation: CASSLSDSAGYGYTF.

This clonotype came up once. The chain recombines TRBV5-6 with TRBJ2-4; TRBD1 matches 9 bases. The trim removed 0 bases at V and 3 bases at J, leaving 7 bases unmatched. CDR3 size: 17 residues. Germline V gene lookup returns CDR1 SGHDT and CDR2 YYEEEE. The CDR3 DNA reads TGTGCCAGCAGCTTGGGTCCGGGACAGGGCTACAAAAACATTCAGTACTTC. Protein product: CASSLGPGQGYKNIQYF.

This clonotype was detected many times. V is TRBV7-2 and J is TRBJ2-7, with 8 positions matching TRBD2. Germline CDR1 and CDR2: SGHTA and FQGNSA. V lost 5 bases, J lost 0 bases, and 3 bases stayed unmatched. This CDR3 is built from 14 residues. Here the CDR3 DNA reads TGTGCCAGCAGCAAAAGCGGGAGCTCCTACGAGCAGTACTTC. It translates to CASSKSGSSYEQYF.

The J gene is TRBJ2-1, the V gene TRBV11-2, with 7 nucleotides matching TRBD2. The V gene end was trimmed by 1 base and the J gene end by 0 bases; junction bases not matched to a gene: 12. There are 19 residues in the CDR3. The germline CDR1 and CDR2 sequences are SGHAT and FQNNGV. This CDR3 reads CASSLVGGGGPFSYNEQFF. The CDR3 nucleotides read TGTGCCAGCAGCTTAGTGGGTGGGGGAGGGCCGTTCTCCTACAATGAGCAGTTCTTC.

The chain recombines TRBV5-1 with TRBJ2-5; weak D call: TRBD2 (6 bases). This CDR3 comprises 16 residues. Germline assignment: CDR1 SGHRS and CDR2 YFSETQ. The V and J ends lost 2 bases and 0 bases respectively, with 14 bases between them. This chain's CDR3 is CASSFRPGLDQETQYF. DNA of the CDR3: TGCGCCAGCAGCTTTAGACCGGGACTGGACCAAGAGACCCAGTACTTC.